A single sample is the source of the 28 T cell receptor beta chains below, sequenced in a study of blood T cell repertoires in COVID-19. The method was immunoSEQ multiplex PCR; TCRdb's version includes in-frame clones alone and lacks a portion of them. There are about 320,000 clones in the sample; 80% to 90% occur only once, and just under 9% lies in the top ten. The sample was PBMCs or T cells enriched from blood (not recorded which). The origin of the receptors is a woman under 30 who had recovered from COVID-19.

V is TRBV7-9 and J is TRBJ2-2; D call uncertain. V lost 2 bases and J 1 base, leaving 11 bases between the germline ends. CDR3 size: 16 residues. Germline lookup yields CDR1 SEHNR and CDR2 FQNEAQ (reference sequence). The CDR3 region is CASSLLSRRNTGELFF. The CDR3 DNA is TGTGCCAGCAGCTTATTGTCTAGGAGGAACACCGGGGAGCTGTTTTTT.

This chain connects TRBV13 to TRBJ1-2, with D maybe TRBD1 (5 bases). Germline V gene data show CDR1 as PRHDT and CDR2 as FYEKMQ (reference sequence). Trimming removed 2 bases at V and 2 bases at J, with 18 bases between. The CDR3 has 17 residues. The CDR3 DNA reads as TGTGCCAGCAGCTTAACCCAGATGTGGGGGGGGAACTATGGCTACACCTTC. It specifies CASSLTQMWGGNYGYTF. The full variable domain, completed using reference TRBV13 and TRBJ1-2, is AAGVIQSPRHLIKEKRETATLKCYPIPRHDTVYWYQQGPGQDPQFLISFYEKMQSDKGSIPDRFSAQQFSDYHSELNMSSLELGDSALYFCASSLTQMWGGNYGYTFGSGTRLTVV.

This rearrangement joins TRBV9 to TRBJ2-3, with 12 bases aligning to TRBD2. The V segment lost 4 bases and the J segment 6 bases; nucleotides outside the gene matches: 6. The germline V gene encodes CDR1 SGDLS and CDR2 YYNGEE. This CDR3 is 15 amino acids long. For the CDR3, the DNA is TGTGCCAGCAGCACCACTAGCGGGGGGTTCGATACGCAGTATTTT. It encodes CASSTTSGGFDTQYF.

This chain connects TRBV25-1 to TRBJ1-3, with D possibly being TRBD1 (6 bases). The CDR3 sequence is 17 residues long. Germline V gene lookup returns CDR1 MGHDK and CDR2 SYGVNS. The V gene lost 1 base and the J gene lost 2 bases, with 15 bases spanning the gap. The CDR3 DNA is TGTGCCAGCAGTGAATTCTCGGGTAGGGACACTGGAAACACCATATATTTT. Its protein is CASSEFSGRDTGNTIYF.

The chain has TRBV7-9 and TRBJ2-2; 8 bases agree with TRBD1. CDR1 and CDR2 (germline): SEHNR, FQNEAQ (reference sequence). The CDR3 is made up of 16 amino acids. V shed 5 bases, J shed 3 bases, and the junction held 8 bases outside the gene matches. CDR3 protein: CASSPPGQGYTGELFF. The CDR3 DNA sequence: TGTGCCAGCAGCCCCCCCGGACAGGGATACACCGGGGAGCTGTTTTTT.

This chain connects TRBV4-1 to TRBJ2-1; D is uncertain. Germline V gene data show CDR1 as MGHRA and CDR2 as YSYEKL. The CDR3 sequence is 13 residues long. V was trimmed by 5 bases and J by 5 bases, leaving 10 bases between them. The CDR3 bases are TGCGCCAGCAGCACGATCAGTGACAATGAGCAGTTCTTC. Its protein is CASSTISDNEQFF.

The chain has TRBV5-5 and TRBJ2-7, with TRBD2 matching over 7 bases. Germline V gives CDR1 SGHKS, CDR2 YYEKEE (reference sequence). The CDR3 runs to 15 residues. The ends lost 2 bases at V and 4 bases at J; junction bases unmatched: 9. The CDR3, as DNA: TGTGCCAGCAGCTTAACCAGCGGGGTTCTTTACGAGCAGTACTTC. This gives the protein CASSLTSGVLYEQYF.

This chain links TRBV15 with TRBJ1-1; tentatively, D is TRBD1 (6 bases). The V end was cut by 0 bases, the J end by 3 bases, with 11 bases between. Germline V CDR1 and CDR2: LNHNV, YYDKDF (reference sequence). This CDR3 region has 15 residues. The CDR3 DNA sequence: TGTGCCACCAGCAGAGATCTCAAGGGGGACACTGAAGCTTTCTTT. Translating gives CATSRDLKGDTEAFF.

This clone has only one observation. The CDR3 loop reads CASSPETPGQGMYEQYF. The CDR3 coding sequence is TGTGCCAGCTCACCGGAAACACCGGGACAGGGGATGTACGAGCAGTACTTC. The chain links TRBV18 to TRBJ2-7; 10 bases fit TRBD1. CDR3 length: 17 amino acids. Trimming removed 3 bases from V and 4 bases from J; junction bases left unmatched: 12. Germline loops: CDR1 KGHSH, CDR2 LQKENI.

This clone has ten or more counts. Other DNA sequences of this sample code for an identical CDR3. The rearrangement uses TRBV15 and TRBJ1-1; a weak D match, TRBD1 (5 bases). V lost 6 bases, J lost 3 bases, and 8 bases lay in between. Germline V gene lookup returns CDR1 LNHNV and CDR2 YYDKDF (reference sequence). The CDR3 has 12 residues. Here the CDR3 reads CATREGDTEAFF. The CDR3 DNA follows: TGTGCCACCAGGGAAGGGGACACTGAAGCTTTCTTT.

This chain connects TRBV28 to TRBJ1-3; D is ambiguous. The CDR3 consists of 15 residues. Germline CDR1 MDHEN, CDR2 SYDVKM. Deletions cut 2 bases from V and 0 bases from J, with 8 bases between. The CDR3 region has the DNA TGTGCCAGCAGTTTAACGGGATACTCTGGAAACACCATATATTTT. It yields the protein CASSLTGYSGNTIYF.

The CDR3 protein is CASSQDRWQGWTEAFF. Written as DNA, the CDR3 is TGCGCCAGCAGCCAAGACCGGTGGCAGGGGTGGACTGAAGCTTTCTTT. The chain uses TRBV4-1 and TRBJ1-1, with D possibly TRBD1 on 6 matching bases. Trimming cost V 0 bases and J 5 bases, with 16 bases left between them. The CDR3 sequence is 16 residues long. Germline assignment: CDR1 MGHRA and CDR2 YSYEKL.

The chain employs TRBV11-3 and TRBJ2-2; D not certain. Trimming removed 1 base from V and 6 bases from J, with 6 bases in between. Germline V gives CDR1 SGHNT, CDR2 YENEEA. CDR3 length: 13 amino acids. The CDR3 nucleotides read TGTGCCAGCAGCTTAGGGCTCGCCGGGGAGCTGTTTTTT. The encoded protein is CASSLGLAGELFF.

The chain couples TRBV7-9 to TRBJ2-7; TRBD1 aligns across 12 bases. This CDR3 contains 19 residues. Trimming cost V 5 bases and J 2 bases; bases outside gene matches: 16. Germline V gene data show CDR1 as SEHNR and CDR2 as FQNEAQ (reference sequence). The CDR3 loop is CASSRRGGTGGIVPYEQYF. The CDR3 DNA reads TGTGCCAGCAGCCGGCGTGGGGGGACAGGGGGCATAGTCCCCTACGAGCAGTACTTC.

The chain uses TRBV12-3 or TRBV12-4 and TRBJ1-1; no clear D gene. CDR3 length equals 12 residues. Trimming took 2 bases from V and 7 from J, leaving 8 bases between them. The CDR3: CASSLLSLEAFF. For the CDR3, the DNA is TGTGCCAGCAGTTTATTAAGCCTTGAAGCTTTCTTT.

This rearrangement joins TRBV5-1 to TRBJ1-2; 9 nucleotides match TRBD1. V shed 2 bases and J 8 bases; nucleotides not matched to a gene: 7. Germline-derived CDR1 and CDR2 are SGHRS and YFSETQ. The CDR3 has 14 amino acids. CDR3 sequence: CASSLPQGAGGYTF. CDR3 nucleotides: TGCGCCAGCAGCTTACCACAGGGGGCCGGAGGCTACACCTTC.

This clone was detected a few times. This chain joins TRBV3-1 (or the pseudogene TRBV3-2) and TRBJ1-1, with TRBD1 identical over 7 bases. The CDR3 extends over 14 amino acids. The V gene end was trimmed by 3 bases and the J gene end by 3 bases; junction bases not matched to a gene: 4. Germline V gene data show CDR1 as LGHDT and CDR2 as YNNKEL (reference sequence). This chain's CDR3 is CASSQTGFYTEAFF. CDR3 in DNA: TGTGCCAGCAGCCAGACAGGGTTCTACACTGAAGCTTTCTTT.

The rearrangement links TRBV7-8 to TRBJ1-1, with no clear D. Trimming took off 1 base at V and 1 base at J, with 13 bases between the two ends. This CDR3 has 16 amino acids. Germline assignment: CDR1 SGHVS and CDR2 FQNEAQ. The CDR3: CASSLVPRGANTEAFF. Written as DNA, the CDR3 is TGTGCCAGCAGCTTAGTCCCTCGGGGAGCGAACACTGAAGCTTTCTTT.

J is TRBJ1-2 and V is TRBV28; no clear D gene. The CDR3 consists of 12 residues. The V gene's germline CDR1 is MDHEN and CDR2 SYDVKM. The V end was cut by 7 bases, the J end by 8 bases, with 14 bases between. The CDR3 coding sequence is TGTGCCAGCACCACCGAGGCGAAAGGCTACACCTTC. As protein: CASTTEAKGYTF.

This CDR3 is CASSQSRRDYSYNEQFF. The CDR3 coding sequence is TGTGCCAGCAGCCAAAGCCGCCGGGACTACTCCTACAATGAGCAGTTCTTC. This chain links TRBV3-1 (or the pseudogene TRBV3-2) with TRBJ2-1, with 7 bases fitting TRBD2. The CDR3 is made up of 17 amino acids. Trimming cost V 2 bases and J 0 bases; bases outside gene matches: 7. CDR1 is LGHDT, CDR2 YNNKEL, per germline (reference sequence).

This sequence joins TRBV7-3 and TRBJ1-2; 7 positions match TRBD1. Germline CDR1 SGHTA, CDR2 FQGTGA. CDR3 length equals 12 residues. The V and J ends lost 1 base and 8 bases, in that order; junction bases with no gene match: 1. The CDR3 is CASSLKGQGYTF. CDR3 coding DNA: TGTGCCAGCAGCTTAAAGGGACAGGGCTACACCTTC.

V usage is TRBV19 and J usage is TRBJ2-1, with 7 bases aligning to TRBD2. Trimming cost V 1 base and J 3 bases; bases outside gene matches: 12. The CDR3 covers 18 residues. Germline values: CDR1 LNHDA, CDR2 SQIVND (reference sequence). The CDR3 reads CASSIVPPGLFYYNEQFF. CDR3 nucleotide sequence: TGTGCCAGTAGTATAGTCCCCCCGGGACTATTTTACTACAATGAGCAGTTCTTC.

J is TRBJ1-1 and V is TRBV5-6, with TRBD1 identical over 7 bases. This CDR3 is 14 amino acids long. Per germline, CDR1 SGHDT and CDR2 YYEEEE. Losses at the gene ends were 4 bases for V and 5 bases for J; bases not matched to a gene: 8. In DNA, the CDR3 is TGTGCCAGCAGCCCGACAGGGAGTATGACTGAAGCTTTCTTT. Encoded protein: CASSPTGSMTEAFF.

The V gene is TRBV7-9, the J gene TRBJ2-3; TRBD1 matches 10 bases. J gave up 5 bases and V 6 bases, and 5 bases lay outside the gene matches. The CDR3 is 14 residues long. Germline CDR1 is SEHNR and CDR2 is FQNEAQ (reference sequence). The CDR3 protein is CASRAGTGVDTQYF. The CDR3 DNA sequence: TGTGCCAGCAGGGCCGGGACAGGGGTAGATACGCAGTATTTT.

The V gene is TRBV28, the J gene TRBJ1-6, with 8 bases aligning to TRBD1. Germline V gene lookup returns CDR1 MDHEN and CDR2 SYDVKM. V lost 5 bases and J lost 0; bases outside the gene matches: 9. The CDR3 is 18 amino acids. As DNA, the CDR3 is TGTGCCAGCAGTCCGGGACAGGCCTTAAGCTCCTATAATTCACCCCTCCACTTT. Amino acids: CASSPGQALSSYNSPLHF.

The chain joins TRBV19 to TRBJ1-6, with 7 nucleotides matching TRBD1. The J segment lost 4 bases and the V segment lost 7 bases, leaving 10 bases of the junction unmatched. The CDR3 is 16 residues long. CDR1 and CDR2 (germline): LNHDA, SQIVND (reference sequence). For the CDR3, the DNA is TGTGCCAGTAAAATCCAACAGGGGTCTTATAATTCACCCCTCCACTTT. This translates into CASKIQQGSYNSPLHF.

This chain uses TRBV7-9 with TRBJ1-5; 8 positions agree with TRBD1. The germline CDR1 and CDR2 sequences are SEHNR and FQNEAQ (reference sequence). V lost 5 bases and J lost 0; bases outside the gene matches: 9. This CDR3 comprises 17 residues. The CDR3 nucleotides are TGTGCCAGCAGCCACGACAGGGGTAAGGCTAGCAATCAGCCCCAGCATTTT. It translates to CASSHDRGKASNQPQHF.

The V call is TRBV2, the J call TRBJ1-2; weak D call: TRBD1 (6 bases). CDR3 length: 17 amino acids. V lost 4 bases and J 3 bases, leaving 21 bases between the germline ends. Looked up from germline, CDR1 is SNHLY and CDR2 is FYNNEI. The chain's CDR3 is CASSVSGTGGADYGYTF. As DNA, the CDR3 is TGTGCCAGCAGTGTTTCGGGCACGGGGGGGGCTGACTATGGCTACACCTTC.